This T cell receptor (beta chain) was observed in a study of blood T cell repertoires in COVID-19. Profiling relied on immunoSEQ multiplex PCR, and the TCRdb table lists in-frame clones only, not all of them. This repertoire shows 410,000 or so clones, 86% found once; its top ten account for over 1.1%. Germline CDR1 ENHRY, CDR2 SYGVKD. This CDR3 region has 15 residues. J gave up 8 bases and V 3 bases, and 7 bases lay outside the gene matches. This receptor was identified in a woman aged 30 to 39 with active or convalescent COVID-19. Sequenced material: peripheral blood. The rearrangement links TRBV10-3 to TRBJ2-2, with 9 bases matching TRBD2. Here the CDR3 reads CAISDPRGRAGELFF. The CDR3 DNA reads as TGTGCCATCAGTGACCCTCGCGGGAGGGCTGGGGAGCTGTTTTTT.